This T cell receptor (beta chain) was observed in a study of radiotherapy plus CTLA-4 blockade in lung cancer. TCRdb keeps only in-frame clones here, not all; method: immunoSEQ multiplex PCR. The profile shows roughly 100,000 clones, approximately 80% of them singletons. The origin of this receptor is a human donor with non-small cell lung cancer that progressed on radiotherapy plus ipilimumab. The input for sequencing was peripheral blood, taken from a patient treated with radiotherapy plus ipilimumab.

CDR3 sequence (DNA): TGCGCCAGCAGCCCCGGGGACAGGGATCACTATGGCTACACCTTC. Its translation is CASSPGDRDHYGYTF. This chain joins TRBV5-1 and TRBJ1-2, with 9 nucleotides matching TRBD1. Germline V gene lookup returns CDR1 SGHRS and CDR2 YFSETQ. The CDR3 length is 15 residues. After removal of 4 bases from V and 3 bases from J, the junction contained 7 bases not matched to a gene. The full variable domain, in which reference TRBV5-1 and TRBJ1-2 provide the parts outside the CDR3, is KAGVTQTPRYLIKTRGQQVTLSCSPISGHRSVSWYQQTPGQGLQFLFEYFSETQRNKGNFPGRFSGRQFSNSRSEMNVSTLELGDSALYLCASSPGDRDHYGYTFGSGTRLTVV.